These 8 T cell receptor beta chains originate from one sample sequenced in a study of blood T cell repertoires in COVID-19. Sequenced by immunoSEQ multiplex PCR; TCRdb stores in-frame clones only, minus some. The table records more than 200,000 clones, around 90% of them present only once. Sequenced input: PBMCs or T cells enriched from blood (not recorded which). These receptors all stem from a man aged 25 to 40 who had recovered from COVID-19.

V and J are TRBV3-1 (or the pseudogene TRBV3-2) and TRBJ1-6; no clear D gene. CDR1 LGHDT and CDR2 YNNKEL come from the germline V gene (reference sequence). Trimming stripped 4 bases from V and 5 bases from J, with 9 bases between. The CDR3 is made up of 14 amino acids. The CDR3 spells CASSLYRDNSPLHF. DNA for the CDR3: TGTGCCAGCAGCCTATACCGCGATAATTCACCCCTCCACTTT.

The rearrangement joins TRBV7-2 to TRBJ1-2, with 9 bases lining up with TRBD1. The V gene's germline CDR1 is SGHTA and CDR2 FQGNSA. The ends lost 2 bases at V and 5 bases at J; junction bases unmatched: 9. This CDR3 comprises 16 residues. This chain's CDR3 is CASSLTQGAIGYGYTF. The CDR3 nucleotides read TGTGCCAGCAGCTTAACACAGGGGGCTATCGGGTATGGCTACACCTTC.

The sample holds one count of this clone. The chain combines TRBV19 with TRBJ1-5, with 9 bases lining up with TRBD1. J gave up 1 base and V 5 bases, and 9 bases lay outside the gene matches. The CDR3 has 17 amino acids. Germline assignment: CDR1 LNHDA and CDR2 SQIVND (reference sequence). The CDR3 region is CASSGDRVRGSNQPQHF. The CDR3 DNA reads as TGTGCCAGTAGTGGGGACAGGGTGAGGGGAAGCAATCAGCCCCAGCATTTT.

The rearrangement joins TRBV5-4 to TRBJ1-2; D is ambiguous. V was clipped by 2 bases and J by 5 bases, with 13 bases between them. The germline V gene has CDR1 SGHNT and CDR2 YYREEE (reference sequence). This CDR3 spans 14 amino acids. The CDR3 loop reads CASSFSPVTYGYTF. In DNA, the CDR3 is TGTGCCAGCAGCTTCTCTCCGGTAACGTATGGCTACACCTTC.

J is TRBJ1-6 and V is TRBV28; the match to TRBD1 covers 7 bases. V shed 6 bases, J shed 8 bases, and the junction held 16 bases outside the gene matches. Germline V gives CDR1 MDHEN, CDR2 SYDVKM. This CDR3 comprises 17 residues. The CDR3: CASRGWTGAIMDSPLHF. CDR3 sequence (DNA): TGTGCCAGCAGGGGATGGACAGGCGCGATAATGGATTCACCCCTCCACTTT.

This chain connects TRBV24-1 to TRBJ2-7; 9 nucleotides align to TRBD1. Trimming cost V 3 bases and J 10 bases; bases outside gene matches: 9. Per the germline V gene, CDR1 is KGHDR and CDR2 is SFDVKD. The CDR3 contains 14 residues. The CDR3 protein is CATSDRTGEPIQYF. The CDR3 coding sequence is TGTGCCACCAGTGATCGGACAGGGGAGCCTATCCAGTACTTC.

V gene TRBV24-1 combines with J gene TRBJ2-1; D may be TRBD1 (6 bases). Trimming stripped 12 bases from V and 2 bases from J, with 13 bases between. CDR3 length: 13 amino acids. Per the germline V gene, CDR1 is KGHDR and CDR2 is SFDVKD. The CDR3 reads CAASGHPYNEQFF. Written as DNA, the CDR3 is TGTGCCGCTTCGGGACACCCCTACAATGAGCAGTTCTTC.

This chain joins TRBV29-1 and TRBJ1-2, with D unclear. Germline CDR1 and CDR2: SQVTM and ANQGSEA. V lost 7 bases and J lost 3, with 12 bases in between. The CDR3 runs 12 residues. CDR3 DNA sequence: TGCAGCGCCAGGTGGGGAGACTATGGCTACACCTTC. Its translation: CSARWGDYGYTF.